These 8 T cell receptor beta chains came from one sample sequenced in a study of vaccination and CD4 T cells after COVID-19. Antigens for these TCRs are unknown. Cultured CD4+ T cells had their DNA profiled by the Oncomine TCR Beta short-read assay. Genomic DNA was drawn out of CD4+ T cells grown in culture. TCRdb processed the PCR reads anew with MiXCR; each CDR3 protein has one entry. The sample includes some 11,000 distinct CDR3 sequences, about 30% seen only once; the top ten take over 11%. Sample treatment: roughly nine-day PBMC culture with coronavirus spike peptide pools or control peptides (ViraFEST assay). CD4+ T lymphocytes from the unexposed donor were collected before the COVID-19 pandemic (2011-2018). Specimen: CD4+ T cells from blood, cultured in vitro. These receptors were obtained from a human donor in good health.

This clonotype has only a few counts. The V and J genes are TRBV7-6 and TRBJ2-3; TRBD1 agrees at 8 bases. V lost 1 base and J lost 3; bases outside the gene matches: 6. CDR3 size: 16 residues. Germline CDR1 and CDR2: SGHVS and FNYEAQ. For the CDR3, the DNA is TGTGCCAGCAGCTTAGAGGCAGGGGGCCGAACAGATACGCAGTATTTT. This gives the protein CASSLEAGGRTDTQYF.

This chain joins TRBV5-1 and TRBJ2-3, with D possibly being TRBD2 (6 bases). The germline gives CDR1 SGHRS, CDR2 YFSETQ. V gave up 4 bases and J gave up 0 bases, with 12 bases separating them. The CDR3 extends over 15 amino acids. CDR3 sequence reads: CASSGGLGSTDTQYF. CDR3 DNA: TGCGCCAGCAGCGGGGGACTCGGGAGCACAGATACGCAGTATTTT.

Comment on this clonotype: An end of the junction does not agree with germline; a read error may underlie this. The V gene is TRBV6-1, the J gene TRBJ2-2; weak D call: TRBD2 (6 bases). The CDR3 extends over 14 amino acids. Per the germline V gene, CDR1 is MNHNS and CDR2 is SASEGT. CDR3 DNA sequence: TGTGCCAGCAGTCGCAGGGTTCTTGGCGGGGAGCCGTTTTTT. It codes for CASSRRVLGGEPFF.

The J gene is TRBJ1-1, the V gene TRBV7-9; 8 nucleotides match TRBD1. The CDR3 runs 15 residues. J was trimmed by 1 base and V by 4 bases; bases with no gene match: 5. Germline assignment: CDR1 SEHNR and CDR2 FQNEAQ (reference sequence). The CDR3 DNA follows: TGTGCCAGCAGCTCAAGGACAGGGACGAACACTGAAGCTTTCTTT. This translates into CASSSRTGTNTEAFF.

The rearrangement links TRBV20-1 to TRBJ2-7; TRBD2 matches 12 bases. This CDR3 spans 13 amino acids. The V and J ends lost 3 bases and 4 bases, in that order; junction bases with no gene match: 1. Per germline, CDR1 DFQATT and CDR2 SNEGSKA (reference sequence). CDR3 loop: CSARTSGSYEQYF. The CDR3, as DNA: TGCAGTGCTAGGACTAGCGGGAGTTACGAGCAGTACTTC.

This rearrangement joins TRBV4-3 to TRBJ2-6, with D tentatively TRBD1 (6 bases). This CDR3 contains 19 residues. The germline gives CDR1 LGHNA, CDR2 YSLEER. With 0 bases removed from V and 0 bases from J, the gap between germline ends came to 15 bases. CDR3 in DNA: TGCGCCAGCAGCCAAGAACCTCGGACAGCAAGCTCTGGGGCCAACGTCCTGACTTTC. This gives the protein CASSQEPRTASSGANVLTF.

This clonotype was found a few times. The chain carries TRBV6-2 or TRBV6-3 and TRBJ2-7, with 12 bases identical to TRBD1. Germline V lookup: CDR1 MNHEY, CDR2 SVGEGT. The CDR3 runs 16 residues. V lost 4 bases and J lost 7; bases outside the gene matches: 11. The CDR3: CASSSPWDRGLWEQYF. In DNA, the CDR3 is TGTGCCAGCAGTTCCCCTTGGGACAGGGGGCTTTGGGAGCAGTACTTC.

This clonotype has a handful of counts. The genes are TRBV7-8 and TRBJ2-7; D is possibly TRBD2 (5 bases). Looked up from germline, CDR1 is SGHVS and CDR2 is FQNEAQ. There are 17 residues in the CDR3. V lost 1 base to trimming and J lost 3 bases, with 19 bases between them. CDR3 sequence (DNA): TGTGCCAGCAGCTTAGGCCAGCCATGGGAGAAAAGCTACGAGCAGTACTTC. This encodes CASSLGQPWEKSYEQYF. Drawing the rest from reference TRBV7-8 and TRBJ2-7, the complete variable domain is GAGVSQSPRYKVAKRGQDVALRCDPISGHVSLFWYQQALGQGPEFLTYFQNEAQLDKSGLPSDRFFAERPEGSVSTLKIQRTQQEDSAVYLCASSLGQPWEKSYEQYFGPGTRLTVT.